The 31 T cell receptor beta chains given below trace back to one sample, sequenced in a study of vaccination and CD4 T cells after COVID-19. Treatment specified: roughly ten-day PBMC culture with coronavirus spike peptide pools or control peptides (ViraFEST assay). Antigen specificity for these receptors is unknown. The Oncomine TCR Beta short-read assay sequenced DNA from cultured CD4+ T cells. TCRdb re-analysed the PCR reads in MiXCR, keeping a single row per CDR3 protein. The repertoire has some 10,000 distinct CDR3 sequences, 43% of them found once; the top ten carry roughly 20%. Sequenced input: CD4+ T cells from blood, cultured in vitro. These receptors were collected from a human donor who had recovered from COVID-19.

The genes are TRBV7-6 and TRBJ2-6; D call uncertain. The CDR3 extends over 22 amino acids. CDR1 is SGHVS, CDR2 FNYEAQ, per germline. The V gene lost 1 base and the J gene lost 0 bases, with 25 bases spanning the gap. The CDR3 loop reads CASSLVPPNLGSSSSGANVLTF. DNA for the CDR3: TGTGCCAGCAGCTTAGTTCCCCCGAACTTGGGGTCTTCTAGCTCTGGGGCCAACGTCCTGACTTTC. Full variable domain (missing parts from reference TRBV7-6 and TRBJ2-6): GAGVSQSPRYKVTKRGQDVALRCDPISGHVSLYWYRQALGQGPEFLTYFNYEAQQDKSGLPNDRFSAERPEGSISTLTIQRTEQRDSAMYRCASSLVPPNLGSSSSGANVLTFGAGSRLTVL.

The chain combines TRBV6-2 or TRBV6-3 with TRBJ1-2; perhaps TRBD1 as D (5 bases). V was trimmed by 0 bases and J by 5 bases, leaving 16 bases between them. CDR3 length: 16 amino acids. Germline V gene lookup returns CDR1 MNHEY and CDR2 SVGEGT. Here the CDR3 DNA reads TGTGCCAGCAGTTACTCGATGGTGAAAGGACATTATGGCTACACCTTC. This gives the protein CASSYSMVKGHYGYTF.

By proportion, this clonotype is medium-sized. The chain combines TRBV5-6 with TRBJ2-1; 7 bases align to TRBD2. Germline assignment: CDR1 SGHDT and CDR2 YYEEEE. V lost 1 base and J lost 4; bases outside the gene matches: 11. The CDR3 contains 17 residues. CDR3 coding DNA: TGTGCCAGCAGCTTGAGAGCCCGGGGGGACTTATACAATGAGCAGTTCTTC. Translated: CASSLRARGDLYNEQFF.

This clonotype was detected only a few times. The chain carries TRBV6-1 and TRBJ2-5; 9 bases agree with TRBD1. V trimming: 6 bases; J trimming: 2 bases; junction bases outside the gene matches: 4. The CDR3 is made up of 14 amino acids. Germline V gives CDR1 MNHNS, CDR2 SASEGT. The CDR3 DNA follows: TGTGCCAGCAGGCCCGGGACAGGGCAAGAGACCCAGTACTTC. This encodes CASRPGTGQETQYF.

The CDR3 region has the DNA TGCGCCAGCAGCTTAACGGGAGGATCGGCCACTGAAGCTTTCTTT. Its translation is CASSLTGGSATEAFF. This rearrangement joins TRBV5-1 to TRBJ1-1; D is ambiguous. The germline CDR1 and CDR2 sequences are SGHRS and YFSETQ. This CDR3 has 15 amino acids. Between the trimmed V and J ends, which lost 2 bases and 4 bases, there was a span of 15 bases.

The gene calls are TRBV6-2 or TRBV6-3 and TRBJ2-3; TRBD2 matches at 7 bases. Germline trimming cut 2 bases from V and 7 bases from J; bases unmatched to any gene: 3. Germline CDR1 and CDR2: MNHEY and SVGEGT. This CDR3 has 13 residues. In DNA form, the CDR3 reads TGTGCCAGCAGTTACGAGGGGACTAATACGCAGTATTTT. Amino acid sequence: CASSYEGTNTQYF.

This sequence joins TRBV6-2 or TRBV6-3 and TRBJ2-5; D is perhaps TRBD1 (5 bases). This CDR3 region has 14 residues. From germline, CDR1 is MNHEY and CDR2 SVGEGT. V lost 2 bases and J 5 bases, leaving 12 bases between the germline ends. The CDR3 is CASSYLGRRETQYF. CDR3 sequence (DNA): TGTGCCAGCAGTTACCTGGGGCGCCGGGAGACCCAGTACTTC.

The J gene is TRBJ1-2, the V gene TRBV11-2; no firm D call. This CDR3 contains 13 residues. V dropped 0 bases and J dropped 2 bases, with 4 bases sitting between them. From germline, CDR1 is SGHAT and CDR2 FQNNGV. In DNA, the CDR3 is TGTGCCAGCAGCTTAGATCCCAACTATGGCTACACCTTC. It yields the protein CASSLDPNYGYTF.

The gene calls are TRBV4-1 and TRBJ1-2, with D unclear. This CDR3 is 15 amino acids long. The germline V gene has CDR1 MGHRA and CDR2 YSYEKL. The V end was cut by 5 bases, the J end by 6 bases, with 19 bases between. The CDR3 region is CASSYIGHQDNGYTF. The DNA of the CDR3 is TGCGCCAGCAGCTACATCGGGCACCAGGATAATGGCTACACCTTC.

This clonotype was counted between two and nine times. V is TRBV5-4 and J is TRBJ2-7, with D possibly being TRBD1 (6 bases). The CDR3 runs 14 residues. Germline-derived CDR1 and CDR2 are SGHNT and YYREEE (reference sequence). V was pared by 4 bases and J by 2 bases, with 13 bases between. The CDR3 here is CASSKDQGPYEQYF. The CDR3 DNA follows: TGTGCCAGCAGCAAAGACCAGGGGCCCTACGAGCAGTACTTC.

On this clonotype: The CDR3 end shows no conserved phenylalanine or tryptophan, and so a read error is likely. The V call is TRBV12-3 or TRBV12-4, the J call TRBJ1-2; unclear D gene. This CDR3 is 14 amino acids long. Trimming took off 5 bases at V and 1 base at J, with 11 bases between the two ends. CDR3 nucleotide sequence: TGTGCCAGCAGTCTACGGGGTTATAACTATGGCTACACCCTC. The encoded protein is CASSLRGYNYGYTL.

The chain is built from TRBV7-2 and TRBJ2-7; TRBD2 agrees at 11 bases. Germline V CDR1 and CDR2: SGHTA, FQGNSA. The CDR3 has 16 residues. Germline trimming cut 0 bases from V and 5 bases from J; bases unmatched to any gene: 6. The chain's CDR3 is CASSLAPTSGANEQYF. The CDR3 DNA sequence: TGTGCCAGCAGCTTAGCCCCGACTAGCGGGGCAAACGAGCAGTACTTC.

The chain recombines TRBV21-1 with TRBJ2-1; the table's D call, TRBD1, has no DNA check behind it. TRBV21-1 constitutes a pseudogene. The CDR3 spans 16 residues. CDR3 coding DNA: TGTGCCAGCAGCAAAATCTTACAGGACTGGAACAATGAGCAGTTCTTC. As protein: CASSKILQDWNNEQFF.

This clonotype appeared once. This chain uses TRBV20-1 with TRBJ2-3, with TRBD2 matching over 9 bases. Germline CDR1 and CDR2: DFQATT and SNEGSKA (reference sequence). V lost 5 bases, J lost 5 bases, and 11 bases stayed unmatched. The CDR3 has 15 amino acids. CDR3 DNA sequence: TGCAGTGCTCTGGTGGCGGGGGGGCCGGGAGATACGCAGTATTTT. Protein product: CSALVAGGPGDTQYF.

This chain's CDR3 is CASSLASGGAQETQYF. CDR3 nucleotides: TGTGCCAGCAGCTTGGCTAGCGGGGGGGCCCAAGAGACCCAGTACTTC. The chain uses TRBV5-4 and TRBJ2-5, with 12 bases that match TRBD2. V lost 0 bases to trimming and J lost 1 base; unmatched junction nucleotides: 1. This CDR3 has 16 amino acids. Germline assignment: CDR1 SGHNT and CDR2 YYREEE (reference sequence). Full variable domain (rest looked up from reference TRBV5-4 and TRBJ2-5): ETGVTQSPTHLIKTRGQQVTLRCSSQSGHNTVSWYQQALGQGPQFIFQYYREEENGRGNFPPRFSGLQFPNYSSELNVNALELDDSALYLCASSLASGGAQETQYFGPGTRLLVL.

This clonotype was detected only a few times. The rearrangement joins TRBV11-2 to TRBJ1-2, with a tentative D call TRBD1 (6 bases). Trimming cost V 5 bases and J 4 bases, with 14 bases left between them. The CDR3 has 14 amino acids. Germline loops: CDR1 SGHAT, CDR2 FQNNGV. Here the CDR3 DNA reads TGTGCCAGCAGCGGGGGCGTGGGGATCTATGGCTACACCTTC. It specifies CASSGGVGIYGYTF. Drawing the rest from reference TRBV11-2 and TRBJ1-2, the complete variable domain is EAGVAQSPRYKIIEKRQSVAFWCNPISGHATLYWYQQILGQGPKLLIQFQNNGVVDDSQLPKDRFSAERLKGVDSTLKIQPAKLEDSAVYLCASSGGVGIYGYTFGSGTRLTVV.

This rearrangement joins TRBV20-1 to TRBJ2-1; 8 nucleotides match TRBD2. V gave up 0 bases and J gave up 0 bases; unmatched junction bases: 4. The CDR3 has 16 residues. The germline V gene encodes CDR1 DFQATT and CDR2 SNEGSKA (reference sequence). This chain's CDR3 is CSARDELAVSYNEQFF. The CDR3 DNA follows: TGCAGTGCTAGAGATGAACTAGCGGTCTCCTACAATGAGCAGTTCTTC.

The rearrangement uses TRBV11-3 and TRBJ2-4; 10 bases agree with TRBD1. In germline, CDR1 is SGHNT, CDR2 YENEEA. V lost 0 bases and J lost 9; bases outside the gene matches: 2. The CDR3 sequence is 14 residues long. The CDR3 protein is CASSLDGTGAIQYF. CDR3 nucleotides: TGTGCCAGCAGCTTAGACGGGACAGGGGCCATTCAGTACTTC.

V gene TRBV5-6 combines with J gene TRBJ2-7; 9 bases match TRBD1. The ends lost 6 bases at V and 3 bases at J; junction bases unmatched: 16. The CDR3 sequence is 17 residues long. Looked up from germline, CDR1 is SGHDT and CDR2 is YYEEEE. The CDR3 loop reads CASNRGARDRAFYEQYF. For the CDR3, the DNA is TGTGCCAGCAACAGGGGGGCACGGGACAGGGCTTTCTACGAGCAGTACTTC.

This clonotype was counted only a few times. The gene calls are TRBV6-1 and TRBJ2-1; 8 bases agree with TRBD1. The tail of the sequence fits TRBJ2-7 better, so the J call may be wrong. Germline CDR1 is MNHNS and CDR2 is SASEGT. The CDR3 extends over 17 amino acids. The CDR3 nucleotides read TGTGCCAGCAGTGGAAGGGGACCGGGGACAGGTTCCTACGAGCAGTACTTC. As protein: CASSGRGPGTGSYEQYF.

There are a few counts of this clonotype. The rearrangement links TRBV18 to TRBJ1-2; 8 bases are shared with TRBD1. The CDR3 extends over 15 amino acids. The V segment lost 3 bases and the J segment 2 bases; nucleotides outside the gene matches: 5. The germline V gene encodes CDR1 KGHSH and CDR2 LQKENI. Written as DNA, the CDR3 is TGTGCCAGCTCACCTAACCCAGGGGGCAACTATGGCTACACCTTC. Amino acids: CASSPNPGGNYGYTF.

The V gene is TRBV7-9, the J gene TRBJ2-1; weak D call: TRBD1 (5 bases). From germline, CDR1 is SEHNR and CDR2 FQNEAQ (reference sequence). Trimming took off 3 bases at V and 4 bases at J, with 16 bases between the two ends. The CDR3 loop spans 16 amino acids. This chain's CDR3 is CASSFGDSPVYNEQFF. CDR3 bases: TGTGCCAGCAGCTTCGGAGACAGCCCAGTTTACAATGAGCAGTTCTTC.

CDR3 amino acids: CASSLGQIYGYTF. DNA of the CDR3: TGTGCCAGCAGTTTAGGGCAGATCTATGGCTACACCTTC. The chain couples TRBV12-3 or TRBV12-4 to TRBJ1-2; the D is unclear. The CDR3 has 13 amino acids. V lost 1 base, J lost 4 bases, and 7 bases lay in between.

The chain links TRBV2 to TRBJ1-1; no clear D. Germline CDR1 reads SNHLY; CDR2 reads FYNNEI. The V end was cut by 1 base, the J end by 5 bases, with 11 bases between. This CDR3 is built from 14 residues. CDR3: CASSEVFPGTEAFF. The DNA of the CDR3 is TGTGCCAGCAGTGAAGTCTTCCCTGGGACTGAAGCTTTCTTT.

This chain links TRBV25-1 with TRBJ1-2, with D possibly matching TRBD1 (6 bases). V dropped 1 base and J dropped 8 bases, with 14 bases sitting between them. The length of the CDR3 is 14 residues. Germline-derived CDR1 and CDR2 are MGHDK and SYGVNS. The CDR3 reads CASSESGGLGGYTF. In DNA form, the CDR3 reads TGTGCCAGCAGTGAATCGGGGGGCTTGGGGGGCTACACCTTC.

This sequence joins TRBV3-1 and TRBJ1-2; 10 bases align to TRBD1. The CDR3 extends over 16 amino acids. Germline CDR1 LGHDT, CDR2 YNNKEL (reference sequence). Germline trimming cut 1 base from V and 7 bases from J; bases unmatched to any gene: 9. This CDR3 reads CASSQGGTGAFGGYTF. The CDR3 nucleotides read TGTGCCAGCAGCCAAGGGGGGACAGGGGCTTTTGGTGGCTACACCTTC.

This clonotype was picked up a small number of times. This chain uses TRBV5-4 with TRBJ1-2, with no clear D. Trimming left V 7 bases short and J 6 bases short, with 16 bases between. The CDR3 extends over 13 amino acids. Per the germline V gene, CDR1 is SGHNT and CDR2 is YYREEE (reference sequence). The CDR3 loop is CASRRRGGDGYTF. DNA of the CDR3: TGTGCCAGCCGTCGACGGGGTGGGGATGGCTACACCTTC.

The chain is built from TRBV5-1 and TRBJ1-1, with TRBD1 as a possible D gene (6 bases). The CDR3 sequence is 16 residues long. V was shortened by 2 bases and J by 1 base, with 15 bases between the two germline ends. CDR1 is SGHRS and CDR2 is YFSETQ in the germline V gene. CDR3 in amino acids: CASSFNFGQPNTEAFF. The CDR3 DNA follows: TGCGCCAGCAGCTTCAACTTTGGACAGCCGAACACTGAAGCTTTCTTT. The whole variable domain, remainder taken from reference TRBV5-1 and TRBJ1-1, is KAGVTQTPRYLIKTRGQQVTLSCSPISGHRSVSWYQQTPGQGLQFLFEYFSETQRNKGNFPGRFSGRQFSNSRSEMNVSTLELGDSALYLCASSFNFGQPNTEAFFGQGTRLTVV.

The J gene is TRBJ1-2, the V gene TRBV2; TRBD1 aligns across 9 bases. The CDR3 runs to 13 residues. The germline gives CDR1 SNHLY, CDR2 FYNNEI. The J segment lost 4 bases and the V segment lost 4 bases, leaving 1 base of the junction unmatched. The CDR3 region is CASSGQGGYGYTF. The CDR3 nucleotides are TGTGCCAGCAGTGGACAGGGGGGCTATGGCTACACCTTC.

V gene TRBV5-6 combines with J gene TRBJ1-2; 8 bases fit TRBD1. CDR3 length: 14 residues. In germline, CDR1 is SGHDT, CDR2 YYEEEE. Unmatched junction bases numbered 3, after V lost 2 bases and J lost 3 bases. CDR3 nucleotides: TGTGCCAGCAGCTTAAGGGACAGGTACTATGGCTACACCTTC. It specifies CASSLRDRYYGYTF.

The rearrangement links TRBV2 to TRBJ2-1; TRBD2 aligns across 9 bases. The CDR3 covers 14 residues. From germline, CDR1 is SNHLY and CDR2 FYNNEI. The V and J ends lost 7 bases and 7 bases, in that order; junction bases with no gene match: 8. The CDR3 sequence: CASMDLSGGNEQFF. CDR3 sequence (DNA): TGTGCCAGCATGGATTTGAGCGGGGGGAATGAGCAGTTCTTC.